This T cell receptor (beta chain) stems from a study of blood T cell repertoires in COVID-19. Overall study: From the United States, Italy and Spain came samples of acute and convalescent COVID-19. Nucleic acid was either cDNA or gDNA, and it came from T cells, B-cell-depleted T cells, or PBMCs.

In the authors' methods: Researchers report that nucleated cell counts were estimated from reference gene primer amplification. Sequencing used immunoSEQ multiplex PCR; TCRdb keeps in-frame clones, though not all of them. V and J calls and clone size follow that table, whereas D and trimming were derived from the DNA. The sample gives some 83,000 clones, 70% to 90% of which show up once; 0.47% is in the top ten. CDR1 and CDR2 (germline): LGHNA, YNFKEQ. Between the trimmed V and J ends, which lost 0 bases and 6 bases, there was a span of 6 bases. The CDR3 is 13 amino acids. This clone was recorded once.

The V call is TRBV4-2, the J call TRBJ2-1; D uncertain. The receptor comes from a man aged 60-69 years with acute or convalescent COVID-19. Sequencing input: peripheral blood. CDR3 coding DNA: TGTGCCAGCAGCCAAGATCTCCCCAATGAGCAGTTCTTC. Protein: CASSQDLPNEQFF.